Listed here are 30 T cell receptor beta chains from one sample, sequenced in a study of human T cells and chemical hapten exposure. MiXCR, run by TCRdb on the RACE reads, gives a single entry per CDR3 protein. The sample shows about 97,000 distinct CDR3 sequences, 25% to 35% of them seen only once. As to time point: patch test 3, about 24 weeks after DPC sensitization. Documented treatment: therapeutic diphenylcyclopropenone sensitization with weekly scalp DPC. Sequencing used whole blood, obtained in connection with sensitization to the hapten diphenylcyclopropenone (DPC). These receptors were collected from a man in his forties with alopecia areata. Some clones in this sample may be carry-over from other donors' samples.

The rearrangement uses TRBV20-1 and TRBJ2-2; 10 positions match TRBD2. Trimming at V came to 0 bases and at J to 0 bases, leaving 7 bases not matched to a gene. Germline assignment: CDR1 DFQATT and CDR2 SNEGSKA (reference sequence). This CDR3 comprises 18 residues. For the CDR3, the DNA is TGCAGTGCTAGAGATACGGCTAGCGGGAGCTCGAACACCGGGGAGCTGTTTTTT. Protein sequence: CSARDTASGSSNTGELFF.

The J gene is TRBJ2-7, the V gene TRBV28, with 11 bases fitting TRBD2. The CDR3 contains 15 residues. Germline V lookup: CDR1 MDHEN, CDR2 SYDVKM. V gave up 6 bases and J gave up 4 bases; unmatched junction bases: 8. The CDR3 here is CASRSIAGGGYEQYF. CDR3 sequence (DNA): TGTGCCAGCAGATCAATAGCGGGAGGGGGGTACGAGCAGTACTTC.

This rearrangement joins TRBV20-1 to TRBJ2-3; 10 bases agree with TRBD2. CDR3 length: 13 residues. V lost 4 bases and J lost 5; bases outside the gene matches: 3. Germline CDR1 reads DFQATT; CDR2 reads SNEGSKA (reference sequence). This CDR3 reads CSATSGSGDTQYF. The CDR3 DNA is TGCAGTGCTACTAGCGGGAGCGGAGATACGCAGTATTTT.

This clonotype was recorded at least ten times. In nucleotides, the CDR3 is TGTGCCAGCAGTTTATCCCAATTGGGGGGCGTAATGGCCAAAAACATTCAGTACTTC. Translated: CASSLSQLGGVMAKNIQYF. The chain joins TRBV28 to TRBJ2-4, with D tentatively TRBD1 or TRBD2 (6 bases each). V lost 1 base and J lost 1, with 20 bases in between. CDR3 size: 19 residues. Germline loops: CDR1 MDHEN, CDR2 SYDVKM.

The genes are TRBV4-1 and TRBJ2-7; 7 bases line up with TRBD1. The CDR3 runs to 16 residues. Per the germline V gene, CDR1 is MGHRA and CDR2 is YSYEKL. V lost 5 bases and J lost 5; bases outside the gene matches: 15. This CDR3 reads CASSDWDSSPSHEQYF. In nucleotides, the CDR3 is TGCGCCAGCAGCGACTGGGACAGTTCACCGAGTCACGAGCAGTACTTC.

CDR3 protein: CSASMAAMNTEAFF. CDR3 sequence (DNA): TGCAGTGCTAGTATGGCAGCAATGAACACTGAAGCTTTCTTT. The chain is built from TRBV20-1 and TRBJ1-1; D not certain. Germline CDR1 DFQATT, CDR2 SNEGSKA (reference sequence). V was trimmed by 3 bases and J by 0 bases, leaving 11 bases between them. The CDR3 runs to 14 residues.

The chain has TRBV27 and TRBJ2-1; D remains unclear. Germline assignment: CDR1 MNHEY and CDR2 SMNVEV (reference sequence). The CDR3 length is 13 residues. V lost 6 bases to trimming and J lost 7 bases, with 13 bases between them. DNA of the CDR3: TGTGCCAGCAGCCACTTCGGATCTAATGAGCAGTTCTTC. Translating gives CASSHFGSNEQFF.

This clonotype turned up a few times. The chain is built from TRBV7-2 and TRBJ2-5; TRBD2 might be the D (5 bases). V was clipped by 1 base and J by 5 bases, with 8 bases between them. Per germline, CDR1 SGHTA and CDR2 FQGNSA. This CDR3 comprises 13 residues. CDR3 sequence: CASSLVRTETQYF. The CDR3 region has the DNA TGTGCCAGCAGCTTAGTCCGGACTGAGACCCAGTACTTC.

This chain uses TRBV28 with TRBJ2-7; no clear D gene. Germline V gives CDR1 MDHEN, CDR2 SYDVKM. V gave up 6 bases and J gave up 0 bases, with 9 bases separating them. The CDR3 is 13 residues long. The CDR3 here is CASRTTDSYEQYF. CDR3 nucleotide sequence: TGTGCCAGCAGGACCACCGACTCCTACGAGCAGTACTTC.

The rearrangement links TRBV20-1 to TRBJ1-6; no clear D. Per germline, CDR1 DFQATT and CDR2 SNEGSKA (reference sequence). Trimming stripped 6 bases from V and 5 bases from J, with 5 bases between. The CDR3 spans 11 residues. The CDR3 region is CSADDNSPLHF. As DNA, the CDR3 is TGCAGTGCCGATGATAATTCACCCCTCCACTTT.

There are a few counts of this clonotype. The chain employs TRBV6-5 and TRBJ2-2; TRBD2 agrees at 7 bases. The CDR3 has 14 amino acids. CDR1 is MNHEY, CDR2 SVGAGI, per germline. The V segment lost 10 bases and the J segment 6 bases; nucleotides outside the gene matches: 11. The CDR3 loop is CATQSGMSAGELFF. The CDR3 bases are TGTGCCACCCAAAGCGGGATGAGTGCCGGGGAGCTGTTTTTT.

V usage is TRBV7-9 and J usage is TRBJ2-3; the D gene could be TRBD1 or TRBD2 (5 bases each). Germline V CDR1 and CDR2: SEHNR, FQNEAQ (reference sequence). The CDR3 has 14 residues. V lost 6 bases and J lost 4, with 14 bases in between. The CDR3 loop is CASRGPGRSDTQYF. The CDR3 region has the DNA TGTGCCAGCAGGGGACCTGGGCGCTCAGATACGCAGTATTTT.

The genes are TRBV5-1 and TRBJ2-3; 7 bases are shared with TRBD1. V dropped 5 bases and J dropped 5; count of bases not matched to a gene: 11. Germline CDR1 is SGHRS and CDR2 is YFSETQ. This CDR3 has 15 residues. The CDR3 DNA is TGCGCCAGCAGAGTGGGCCCGACAGGGAGAGATACGCAGTATTTT. This sequence encodes CASRVGPTGRDTQYF.

This clonotype was seen a few times. The rearrangement joins TRBV24-1 to TRBJ2-1; maybe TRBD2 (6 bases). The CDR3 consists of 16 residues. Germline V gene data show CDR1 as KGHDR and CDR2 as SFDVKD. The ends were cut back, 3 bases at V and 0 bases at J, with 11 bases in the middle. The CDR3 DNA is TGTGCCACCAGTGATCCCGGACTACACTCCTACAATGAGCAGTTCTTC. Protein product: CATSDPGLHSYNEQFF.

The chain has TRBV20-1 and TRBJ2-3; the match to TRBD2 covers 7 bases. Germline trimming cut 1 base from V and 3 bases from J; bases unmatched to any gene: 4. CDR1 is DFQATT and CDR2 is SNEGSKA in the germline V gene (reference sequence). CDR3 length: 14 residues. The CDR3 DNA reads TGCAGTGCTAGAGGCGGAGCGGGAACAGATACGCAGTATTTT. It yields the protein CSARGGAGTDTQYF.

This clonotype was detected a few times. The chain has TRBV7-3 and TRBJ2-7; 9 bases are a match to TRBD1. The CDR3 has 16 amino acids. Germline values: CDR1 SGHTA, CDR2 FQGTGA. V lost 4 bases and J lost 5; bases outside the gene matches: 12. Here the CDR3 reads CASSSRGGQGIHEQYF. The CDR3 DNA sequence: TGTGCCAGCAGCTCTCGAGGGGGACAGGGTATCCACGAGCAGTACTTC.

This clonotype was detected only a few times. Written as DNA, the CDR3 is TGTGCCAGCAGTTTAAGGGGGAGCGGCGCCGCCTCAGATACGCAGTATTTT. It specifies CASSLRGSGAASDTQYF. The V gene is TRBV28, the J gene TRBJ2-3; possibly TRBD1 for D (6 bases). V was cut by 2 bases and J by 4 bases, with 19 bases left in between. CDR1 MDHEN and CDR2 SYDVKM come from the germline V gene. The CDR3 extends over 17 amino acids.

This clonotype has just a few counts. The rearrangement uses TRBV20-1 and TRBJ2-6; 12 bases map to TRBD1. CDR3 size: 19 residues. V dropped 0 bases and J dropped 2; count of bases not matched to a gene: 8. Germline assignment: CDR1 DFQATT and CDR2 SNEGSKA (reference sequence). CDR3 nucleotide sequence: TGCAGTGCTAGAGATCAGGGACAGGGGGCCCCAACTGGGGCCAACGTCCTGACTTTC. Protein: CSARDQGQGAPTGANVLTF.

The V and J genes are TRBV3-1 and TRBJ2-1, with 10 bases lining up with TRBD2. CDR1 is LGHDT and CDR2 is YNNKEL in the germline V gene (reference sequence). The trim removed 0 bases at V and 10 bases at J, leaving 9 bases unmatched. CDR3 length equals 16 residues. The CDR3 protein is CASSQEAAGGYEEQFF. CDR3 sequence (DNA): TGTGCCAGCAGCCAAGAAGCAGCGGGAGGGTACGAGGAGCAGTTCTTC.

The chain couples TRBV10-3 to TRBJ1-1; no reliable D call. CDR3 length: 14 residues. The germline V gene encodes CDR1 ENHRY and CDR2 SYGVKD. The V end was cut by 11 bases, the J end by 1 base, with 17 bases between. CDR3 protein: CASSRDGANTEAFF. The CDR3, as DNA: TGTGCCTCCTCACGCGACGGAGCGAACACTGAAGCTTTCTTT.

This clonotype has just a few counts. The rearrangement uses TRBV28 and TRBJ2-5; D is undetermined. V dropped 8 bases and J dropped 4 bases, with 14 bases sitting between them. The germline V gene has CDR1 MDHEN and CDR2 SYDVKM. CDR3 length: 13 residues. The CDR3 sequence is CASRPSYGETQYF. DNA for the CDR3: TGTGCCAGCCGTCCTTCGTACGGAGAGACCCAGTACTTC. The full variable domain, its missing parts supplied by reference TRBV28 and TRBJ2-5, is DVKVTQSSRYLVKRTGEKVFLECVQDMDHENMFWYRQDPGLGLRLIYFSYDVKMKEKGDIPEGYSVSREKKERFSLILESASTNQTSMYLCASRPSYGETQYFGPGTRLLVL.

A few counts support this clonotype. The genes are TRBV7-6 and TRBJ2-7; D remains unclear. From germline, CDR1 is SGHVS and CDR2 FNYEAQ. Trimming pared 5 bases from V and 0 bases from J, leaving 8 bases between. The length of the CDR3 is 13 residues. In DNA, the CDR3 is TGTGCCAGCAGCCCGAAAAGCTCCTACGAGCAGTACTTC. Its translation is CASSPKSSYEQYF.

The rearrangement joins TRBV7-2 to TRBJ1-4, with no clear D. Germline V gene data show CDR1 as SGHTA and CDR2 as FQGNSA. The ends were cut back, 1 base at V and 7 bases at J, with 13 bases in the middle. The CDR3 length is 15 residues. The CDR3 DNA is TGTGCCAGCAGCTTAGGGCGAGGGCAGCTTGAAAAACTGTTTTTT. This translates into CASSLGRGQLEKLFF.

The sample holds a few counts of this clonotype. The rearrangement links TRBV18 to TRBJ2-3; D remains unclear. Looked up from germline, CDR1 is KGHSH and CDR2 is LQKENI. This CDR3 is 15 amino acids long. V was shortened by 2 bases and J by 2 bases, with 11 bases between the two germline ends. The CDR3 DNA follows: TGTGCCAGCTCACCAAAGACAACCTTCACAGATACGCAGTATTTT. Amino acid sequence: CASSPKTTFTDTQYF.

The sample holds many counts of this clonotype. V is TRBV6-1 and J is TRBJ2-7, with 10 positions matching TRBD1. In germline, CDR1 is MNHNS, CDR2 SASEGT. V shed 6 bases, J shed 4 bases, and the junction held 9 bases outside the gene matches. This CDR3 region has 15 residues. CDR3 in amino acids: CASRAGQGGRYEQYF. The CDR3 nucleotides read TGTGCCAGCAGAGCAGGACAGGGGGGGCGTTACGAGCAGTACTTC.

This clonotype was detected ten times or more. The DNA for the CDR3 is TGTGCCAGCTCACCAAAAGAGACCCAGTACTTC. It translates to CASSPKETQYF. The chain links TRBV18 to TRBJ2-5; D uncertain. Per germline, CDR1 KGHSH and CDR2 LQKENI. There are 11 residues in the CDR3. Trimming cost V 2 bases and J 3 bases, with 1 base left between them.

The chain uses TRBV14 and TRBJ1-6, with 7 positions matching TRBD1. Trimming at V came to 8 bases and at J to 3 bases, leaving 16 bases not matched to a gene. CDR1 is SGHDN and CDR2 is FVKESK in the germline V gene. CDR3 length equals 18 residues. The CDR3 DNA reads as TGTGCCAGCTCAAGGTCTACAGGGGTGCAAGTCTATAATTCACCCCTCCACTTT. It yields the protein CASSRSTGVQVYNSPLHF.

This clonotype was picked up one time. The V call is TRBV6-5, the J call TRBJ2-7; 13 bases map to TRBD2. Germline CDR1 MNHEY, CDR2 SVGAGI. This CDR3 has 13 residues. Germline trimming cut 10 bases from V and 2 bases from J; bases unmatched to any gene: 2. CDR3 loop: CATTSGRAYEQYF. The CDR3 region has the DNA TGTGCCACAACTAGCGGGAGGGCCTACGAGCAGTACTTC.

This clonotype was picked up a small number of times. V and J are TRBV20-1 and TRBJ2-1, with 7 bases fitting TRBD2. This CDR3 spans 15 amino acids. V shed 4 bases, J shed 0 bases, and the junction held 6 bases outside the gene matches. CDR1 and CDR2 from the germline V gene are DFQATT and SNEGSKA (reference sequence). The DNA of the CDR3 is TGCAGTGCTAACCCGGCTAGCGGCTCCTACAATGAGCAGTTCTTC. It encodes CSANPASGSYNEQFF.

This clonotype was found a few times. This chain uses TRBV15 with TRBJ1-5; no clear D gene. V was clipped by 1 base and J by 0 bases, with 10 bases between them. The germline CDR1 and CDR2 sequences are LNHNV and YYDKDF (reference sequence). The CDR3 spans 16 residues. CDR3 DNA sequence: TGTGCCACCAGCAGAGGAGATCAAGGTAGCAATCAGCCCCAGCATTTT. Amino acid sequence: CATSRGDQGSNQPQHF.